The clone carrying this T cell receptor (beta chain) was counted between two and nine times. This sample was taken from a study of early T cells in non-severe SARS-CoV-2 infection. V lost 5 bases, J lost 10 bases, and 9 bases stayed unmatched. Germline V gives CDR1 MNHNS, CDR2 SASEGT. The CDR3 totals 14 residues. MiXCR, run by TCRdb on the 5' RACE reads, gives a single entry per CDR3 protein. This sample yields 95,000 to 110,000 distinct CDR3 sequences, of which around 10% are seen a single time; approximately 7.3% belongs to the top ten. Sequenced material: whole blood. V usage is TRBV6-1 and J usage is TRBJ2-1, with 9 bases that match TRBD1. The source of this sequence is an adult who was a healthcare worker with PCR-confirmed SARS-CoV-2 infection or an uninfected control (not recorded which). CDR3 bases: TGTGCCAGCAGTACCGGGACAGGGTCTGAGGAGCAGTTCTTC. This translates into CASSTGTGSEEQFF.